The 30 T cell receptor beta chains reported below all come from one sample, sequenced in a study of T-cell memory formation after mild COVID-19. Each CDR3 protein gets one entry after TCRdb re-called the 5' RACE reads with MiXCR. The table records 85,000 to 120,000 distinct CDR3 sequences, about a sixth of them present only once. Sequenced: PBMCs or a T cell subset sorted from them (not recorded which). Receptors were obtained from an adult woman who had mild COVID-19 (a few samples of this study predate the infection). Cell type and time point are not known.

The gene calls are TRBV12-5 and TRBJ1-1; D is unclear. The V gene's germline CDR1 is LGHNT and CDR2 FRNRAP. The CDR3 contains 12 residues. V shed 3 bases and J shed 8 bases, with 10 bases lying between them. The CDR3 region has the DNA TGTGCTAGTGGTTTCGGGCCGAGGGAAGCTTTCTTT. Amino acid sequence: CASGFGPREAFF.

The CDR3 coding sequence is TGTGCCAGCAGTTACGAGGGCCGGACAGATACGCAGTATTTT. This translates into CASSYEGRTDTQYF. J is TRBJ2-3 and V is TRBV6-2 or TRBV6-3; the D gene is possibly TRBD2 (5 bases). Trimming removed 2 bases at V and 3 bases at J, with 9 bases between. The CDR3 has 14 amino acids. Germline values: CDR1 MNHEY, CDR2 SVGEGT.

This clonotype showed up many times. The chain is built from TRBV12-3 or TRBV12-4 and TRBJ2-7; D remains ambiguous. The CDR3 has 13 amino acids. Between the trimmed V and J ends, which lost 3 bases and 0 bases, there was a span of 6 bases. The CDR3 DNA is TGTGCCAGCAGTTTTCCGAGCTCCTACGAGCAGTACTTC. Protein product: CASSFPSSYEQYF.

This clonotype appeared many times. This chain uses TRBV4-1 with TRBJ2-5; 8 positions match TRBD2. The length of the CDR3 is 17 residues. With 0 bases clipped from V and 4 bases from J, the junction kept 10 bases outside the gene matches. From germline, CDR1 is MGHRA and CDR2 YSYEKL. The CDR3 here is CASSQDLVAGGRETQYF. CDR3 in DNA: TGCGCCAGCAGCCAAGATTTGGTGGCGGGGGGTCGAGAGACCCAGTACTTC.

This clonotype was counted between two and nine times. This chain links TRBV21-1 with TRBJ1-5. TRBV21-1 is a pseudogene. The CDR3 is made up of 14 amino acids. Here the CDR3 reads CASTARQPGQPQHF. In DNA, the CDR3 is TGTGCCAGCACCGCGAGGCAGCCTGGTCAGCCCCAGCATTTT.

The J gene is TRBJ2-1, the V gene TRBV7-9; TRBD1 might be the D (5 bases). CDR3 length: 13 residues. Germline V gives CDR1 SEHNR, CDR2 FQNEAQ (reference sequence). The V gene lost 5 bases and the J gene lost 15 bases, with 20 bases spanning the gap. CDR3 bases: TGTGCCAGCAGCCCCCGACAGAACAAAATTCCGTTCTTC. Encoded protein: CASSPRQNKIPFF.

This clonotype has more than one count but fewer than ten. The chain joins TRBV9 to TRBJ2-7; a weak D match, TRBD2 (5 bases). CDR1 and CDR2 (germline): SGDLS, YYNGEE. This CDR3 is 14 amino acids long. The V end lost 0 bases, the J end lost 2 bases, and 9 bases lay between the germline ends. Here the CDR3 reads CASSVVDGAYEQYF. The CDR3 DNA sequence: TGTGCCAGCAGCGTAGTAGACGGGGCCTACGAGCAGTACTTC. Full variable domain (rest looked up from reference TRBV9 and TRBJ2-7): DSGVTQTPKHLITATGQRVTLRCSPRSGDLSVYWYQQSLDQGLQFLIQYYNGEERAKGNILERFSAQQFPDLHSELNLSSLELGDSALYFCASSVVDGAYEQYFGPGTRLTVT.

This clonotype was found a few times. The chain joins TRBV7-9 to TRBJ1-4; 8 bases match TRBD1. V lost 4 bases, J lost 8 bases, and 3 bases stayed unmatched. This CDR3 contains 13 residues. Germline CDR1 reads SEHNR; CDR2 reads FQNEAQ (reference sequence). The CDR3 coding sequence is TGTGCCAGCAGCTCAGGGGGCCGAGAAAAACTGTTTTTT. Residues: CASSSGGREKLFF.

This chain connects TRBV25-1 to TRBJ2-3; 8 bases match TRBD2. Germline V gene sequence: CDR1 MGHDK, CDR2 SYGVNS. With 3 bases clipped from V and 2 bases from J, the junction kept 4 bases outside the gene matches. The CDR3 runs to 15 residues. This CDR3 reads CASSEGGGHTDTQYF. The CDR3 DNA is TGTGCCAGCAGTGAGGGCGGGGGGCACACAGATACGCAGTATTTT.

This clonotype is a singleton in its sample. This chain's CDR3 is CASSMREGHYEQYF. CDR3 sequence (DNA): TGTGCCAGTAGTATGCGGGAGGGCCACTACGAGCAGTACTTC. V usage is TRBV19 and J usage is TRBJ2-7; TRBD2 aligns across 9 bases. V lost 3 bases to trimming and J lost 3 bases; unmatched junction nucleotides: 3. CDR1 LNHDA and CDR2 SQIVND come from the germline V gene (reference sequence). This CDR3 spans 14 amino acids.

Only a few counts were recorded for this clonotype. This chain uses TRBV18 with TRBJ2-7, with TRBD1 matching over 12 bases. The CDR3 contains 15 residues. V shed 3 bases, J shed 2 bases, and the junction held 2 bases outside the gene matches. Germline assignment: CDR1 KGHSH and CDR2 LQKENI. CDR3 nucleotides: TGTGCCAGCTCACCTGGGACAGGGGGCACCTACGAGCAGTACTTC. Residues: CASSPGTGGTYEQYF.

V and J are TRBV10-2 and TRBJ2-5; tentatively, D is TRBD1 or TRBD2 (5 bases each). Germline V gene sequence: CDR1 WSHSY, CDR2 SAAADI. V was shortened by 6 bases and J by 1 base, with 15 bases between the two germline ends. This CDR3 spans 15 amino acids. The DNA of the CDR3 is TGCGCCAGCAGCGAGGGGCTATCTATCCAAGAGACCCAGTACTTC. Its protein product is CASSEGLSIQETQYF.

V usage is TRBV15 and J usage is TRBJ1-5, with D perhaps matching TRBD1 (5 bases). The germline CDR1 and CDR2 sequences are LNHNV and YYDKDF (reference sequence). There are 15 residues in the CDR3. V lost 0 bases to trimming and J lost 3 bases, with 9 bases between them. The CDR3 bases are TGTGCCACCAGCAGAGACAGGGTTAACAATCAGCCCCAGCATTTT. Protein: CATSRDRVNNQPQHF.

The chain is built from TRBV6-6 and TRBJ2-1, with 8 nucleotides matching TRBD2. V was pared by 6 bases and J by 8 bases, with 12 bases of the junction left unmatched. Germline lookup yields CDR1 MNHNY and CDR2 SVGAGI (reference sequence). This CDR3 spans 15 amino acids. The CDR3 coding sequence is TGTGCCAGCAGCCCGTCAGGCCTAGCGGGCGATGAGCAGTTCTTC. It specifies CASSPSGLAGDEQFF.

V is TRBV25-1 and J is TRBJ1-3; D possibly corresponds to TRBD1 (5 bases). Trimming stripped 4 bases from V and 3 bases from J, with 7 bases between. Germline-derived CDR1 and CDR2 are MGHDK and SYGVNS. This CDR3 region has 13 residues. The CDR3: CASSGQFGNTIYF. The CDR3 nucleotides are TGTGCCAGCAGTGGACAGTTTGGAAACACCATATATTTT.

This clonotype appeared a few times. The V and J genes are TRBV7-2 and TRBJ2-3; 12 bases are shared with TRBD2. The CDR3 has 15 amino acids. Germline loops: CDR1 SGHTA, CDR2 FQGNSA. Trimming took 5 bases from V and 7 from J; bases not matched to a gene: 7. CDR3 bases: TGTGCCAGCAGCGGGGGGGGACTAGCGGGCTATACGCAGTATTTT. Protein sequence: CASSGGGLAGYTQYF. Full variable domain (outside the CDR3, taken from reference TRBV7-2 and TRBJ2-3): GAGVSQSPSNKVTEKGKDVELRCDPISGHTALYWYRQSLGQGLEFLIYFQGNSAPDKSGLPSDRFSAERTGGSVSTLTIQRTQQEDSAVYLCASSGGGLAGYTQYFGPGTRLTVL.

This clonotype was observed a handful of times. The rearrangement links TRBV9 to TRBJ2-5, with D perhaps TRBD2 (6 bases). Per the germline V gene, CDR1 is SGDLS and CDR2 is YYNGEE. This CDR3 comprises 15 residues. V was trimmed by 0 bases and J by 5 bases, leaving 14 bases between them. CDR3: CASSVEDSREETQYF. Here the CDR3 DNA reads TGTGCCAGCAGCGTAGAGGACTCCCGGGAGGAGACCCAGTACTTC.

This clonotype has just a few counts. The V call is TRBV7-8, the J call TRBJ2-5, with 10 bases lining up with TRBD1. Germline values: CDR1 SGHVS, CDR2 FQNEAQ. CDR3 length equals 18 residues. V trimming: 3 bases; J trimming: 2 bases; junction bases outside the gene matches: 12. CDR3 sequence reads: CASSFSSATGGWQETQYF. DNA of the CDR3: TGTGCCAGCAGCTTCTCCTCCGCGACAGGGGGCTGGCAAGAGACCCAGTACTTC. The variable domain in full, completed from reference TRBV7-8 and TRBJ2-5, reads GAGVSQSPRYKVAKRGQDVALRCDPISGHVSLFWYQQALGQGPEFLTYFQNEAQLDKSGLPSDRFFAERPEGSVSTLKIQRTQQEDSAVYLCASSFSSATGGWQETQYFGPGTRLLVL.

This clonotype was seen a few times. The chain couples TRBV9 to TRBJ2-2, with D perhaps matching TRBD2 (5 bases). The CDR3 is made up of 15 amino acids. Trimming shortened V by 4 bases and J by 5 bases, and 15 bases separated the two germline ends. Germline lookup yields CDR1 SGDLS and CDR2 YYNGEE. CDR3 sequence (DNA): TGTGCCAGCAGCCCACCCCCCGGGGAGACCGGGGAGCTGTTTTTT. Protein sequence: CASSPPPGETGELFF. The whole variable domain, filled in from reference TRBV9 and TRBJ2-2, reads DSGVTQTPKHLITATGQRVTLRCSPRSGDLSVYWYQQSLDQGLQFLIQYYNGEERAKGNILERFSAQQFPDLHSELNLSSLELGDSALYFCASSPPPGETGELFFGEGSRLTVL.

The chain carries TRBV19 and TRBJ2-1, with a weak D call TRBD1 (6 bases). The germline V gene has CDR1 LNHDA and CDR2 SQIVND (reference sequence). Trimming removed 1 base at V and 6 bases at J, with 13 bases between. The CDR3 runs 15 residues. The CDR3 loop reads CASSIGGGPVNEQFF. In DNA, the CDR3 is TGTGCCAGTAGTATAGGTGGGGGCCCGGTCAATGAGCAGTTCTTC.

The chain combines TRBV4-3 with TRBJ2-7; TRBD1 aligns across 7 bases. Germline CDR1 and CDR2: LGHNA and YSLEER. This CDR3 region has 15 residues. Trimming took 0 bases from V and 0 from J; bases not matched to a gene: 2. The CDR3 DNA reads as TGCGCCAGCAGCCAAGATACAGGGGACTCCTACGAGCAGTACTTC. Encoded protein: CASSQDTGDSYEQYF.

This chain links TRBV30 with TRBJ1-1; no reliable D call. Trimming cost V 6 bases and J 1 base, with 12 bases left between them. CDR1 and CDR2 from the germline V gene are GTSNPN and SVGIG (reference sequence). CDR3 size: 13 residues. The DNA of the CDR3 is TGTGCCTGCGTGGGTACAGAGAACACTGAAGCTTTCTTT. Translated, it gives CACVGTENTEAFF.

The chain links TRBV4-1 to TRBJ1-1; the match to TRBD1 covers 8 bases. Trimming took 2 bases from V and 1 from J; bases not matched to a gene: 3. The germline V gene has CDR1 MGHRA and CDR2 YSYEKL. The CDR3 sequence is 15 residues long. CDR3 nucleotides: TGCGCCAGCAGCCAATGGACAGGGCAGAACACTGAAGCTTTCTTT. Translation gives CASSQWTGQNTEAFF.

This clonotype was picked up a small number of times. The chain employs TRBV6-1 and TRBJ2-7, with D perhaps TRBD2 (6 bases). Looked up from germline, CDR1 is MNHNS and CDR2 is SASEGT. The CDR3 runs 15 residues. Trimming took 7 bases from V and 0 from J, leaving 16 bases between them. Here the CDR3 reads CASTTKPGSSYEQYF. CDR3 nucleotides: TGTGCCAGCACCACGAAACCCGGGAGCTCCTACGAGCAGTACTTC.

This clonotype has just a few counts. V is TRBV4-1 and J is TRBJ1-2, with a tentative D call TRBD1 (5 bases). There are 17 residues in the CDR3. The V end lost 1 base, the J end lost 4 bases, and 19 bases lay between the germline ends. Germline V gene sequence: CDR1 MGHRA, CDR2 YSYEKL. The DNA of the CDR3 is TGCGCCAGCAGCCAAGCCCAGGGTAAACTTGGTGCCTATGGCTACACCTTC. This codes for CASSQAQGKLGAYGYTF.

The chain is built from TRBV7-6 and TRBJ2-3, with 10 positions matching TRBD2. The length of the CDR3 is 17 residues. Germline-derived CDR1 and CDR2 are SGHVS and FNYEAQ. After removal of 5 bases from V and 1 base from J, the junction contained 9 bases not matched to a gene. CDR3 region: CASSPVWLAGGTDTQYF. In DNA form, the CDR3 reads TGTGCCAGCAGCCCCGTGTGGCTAGCGGGGGGCACAGATACGCAGTATTTT.

This chain joins TRBV9 and TRBJ2-1; possibly TRBD2 for D (6 bases). Germline V CDR1 and CDR2: SGDLS, YYNGEE. Trimming shortened V by 0 bases and J by 0 bases, and 13 bases separated the two germline ends. The CDR3 runs 17 residues. CDR3 DNA sequence: TGTGCCAGCAGCGTAGCTAGGGCGGGGAGCTCCTACAATGAGCAGTTCTTC. This codes for CASSVARAGSSYNEQFF.

As concerns this clonotype: A much larger clone lies a single base off, so this may be a read error. This rearrangement joins TRBV5-6 to TRBJ2-1; tentative D call: TRBD2 (5 bases). CDR1 is SGHDT, CDR2 YYEEEE, per germline. There are 12 residues in the CDR3. CDR3 in DNA: TGTGACAGCAGCTTGAGAGGGAATGAGCAGTTCTTC. This codes for CDSSLRGNEQFF.

This clonotype was seen only a few times. The gene calls are TRBV7-2 and TRBJ2-1; 11 bases agree with TRBD2. Germline trimming cut 1 base from V and 0 bases from J; bases unmatched to any gene: 14. The CDR3 contains 21 residues. The germline V gene has CDR1 SGHTA and CDR2 FQGNSA. Here the CDR3 reads CASSLGDLAGGLTPSYNEQFF. Written as DNA, the CDR3 is TGTGCCAGCAGCTTAGGGGATCTAGCGGGGGGCCTCACCCCCTCCTACAATGAGCAGTTCTTC.

The genes are TRBV5-6 and TRBJ1-6; 9 bases are shared with TRBD1. This CDR3 spans 16 amino acids. Germline V gene data show CDR1 as SGHDT and CDR2 as YYEEEE. Germline trimming cut 4 bases from V and 10 bases from J; bases unmatched to any gene: 12. This chain's CDR3 is CASSHGVGTGLSPLHF. CDR3 nucleotide sequence: TGTGCCAGCAGCCATGGAGTGGGGACAGGGCTCTCACCCCTCCACTTT.